A selection of T cell receptor beta chains follows, all from one sample in a study of cytomegalovirus exposure and HLA in healthy donors. Using immunoSEQ multiplex PCR, the repertoire was profiled, and TCRdb retains in-frame clones only, with some absent. The data contain 85,000 to 120,000 clones, about 60% of them singletons. Input material: PBMCs. The receptors stem from a human donor in good health. Each CDR3 is given with its conserved first and last residue. The D gene is left open where the match is weak. Clone size is not always given. Where it is, it says once, few, many or a class for expanded clones.

clone_size j_call d_call v_call cdr3_aa cdr3_nt
NA TRBJ2-1 TRBD2 TRBV29-1 CSVVALAGYNEQFF TGCAGCGTTGTAGCTCTAGCGGGTTACAATGAGCAGTTCTTC
NA TRBJ2-1 TRBD1 TRBV4-1 CASSQDWGQTYNEQFF TGCGCCAGCAGCCAAGATTGGGGACAGACCTACAATGAGCAGTTCTTC
NA TRBJ2-5 TRBD2 TRBV2 CASSETSGKLVGQETQYF TGTGCCAGCAGCGAGACTAGCGGGAAATTGGTGGGGCAAGAGACCCAGTACTTC
NA TRBJ2-5 NA TRBV19 CASSIGTRARETQYF TGTGCCAGTAGTATTGGGACACGGGCCCGAGAGACCCAGTACTTC
once TRBJ1-5 NA TRBV30 CAWSVQGDQPQHF TGTGCCTGGAGTGTTCAGGGCGACCAGCCCCAGCATTTT
NA TRBJ2-5 TRBD1 TRBV5-1 CASSPGTGLTQETQYF TGCGCCAGCAGCCCGGGGACAGGGTTAACCCAAGAGACCCAGTACTTC
few TRBJ2-3 NA TRBV27 CASSLGTGTDTQYF TGTGCCAGCAGTCTAGGGACTGGCACAGATACGCAGTATTTT
few TRBJ2-7 TRBD2 TRBV4-1 CASSLLAGSGEQYF TGCGCCAGCAGCCTGTTAGCGGGGTCAGGGGAGCAGTACTTC
NA TRBJ2-7 TRBD2 TRBV14 CASSLSRAGAYEQYF TGTGCCAGCAGCCTCTCACGGGCGGGGGCCTACGAGCAGTACTTC
NA TRBJ2-5 TRBD2 TRBV2 CARTGTRVQETQYF TGTGCCAGAACCGGGACTAGGGTCCAAGAGACCCAGTACTTC
NA TRBJ1-2 TRBD1 TRBV6-1 CASSERGQGVDGYTF TGTGCCAGCAGTGAACGGGGACAGGGAGTCGATGGCTACACCTTC
few TRBJ1-1 NA TRBV6-5 CASSYLAAFF TGTGCCAGCAGTTATCTGGCTGCTTTCTTT
NA TRBJ2-5 NA TRBV5-1 CASSLTGNPSQETQYF TGCGCCAGCAGCTTGACCGGGAACCCTAGCCAAGAGACCCAGTACTTC
NA TRBJ2-7 NA TRBV5-1 CASSIRDRSYEQYF TGCGCCAGCAGCATCCGGGATCGGTCCTACGAGCAGTACTTC
NA TRBJ1-1 NA TRBV19 CASRVITGNTEAFF TGTGCCAGTAGAGTCATAACAGGGAACACTGAAGCTTTCTTT
NA TRBJ2-7 TRBD2 TRBV27 CASSFSGSYEQYF TGTGCCAGCAGTTTCAGCGGGAGCTACGAGCAGTACTTC
once TRBJ1-2 TRBD1 TRBV7-9 CASSLSTGGGISNYGYTF TGTGCCAGCAGCTTATCAACAGGGGGAGGTATCTCTAACTATGGCTACACCTTC
NA TRBJ2-3 TRBD2 TRBV27 CASSFLAQTSGITDTQYF TGTGCCAGCAGTTTCTTAGCCCAGACTAGCGGGATCACAGATACGCAGTATTTT
few TRBJ1-1 NA TRBV19 CASSIGGENTEAFF TGTGCCAGTAGTATCGGGGGGGAGAACACTGAAGCTTTCTTT
few TRBJ2-3 NA TRBV18 CASSPPGRPDTQYF TGTGCCAGCTCACCACCGGGGAGACCAGATACGCAGTATTTT
few TRBJ2-7 TRBD1 TRBV7-9 CASSRTGGLSSYEQYF TGTGCCAGCAGCCGAACAGGGGGCCTAAGCTCCTACGAGCAGTACTTC
few TRBJ1-1 NA TRBV5-4 CASRRDRKSEAFF TGTGCCAGCAGACGAGACAGAAAGTCTGAAGCTTTCTTT
NA TRBJ1-3 TRBD1 TRBV7-9 CASSSWGRGDSGNTIYF TGTGCCAGCAGCTCCTGGGGCAGGGGGGATTCTGGAAACACCATATATTTT
few TRBJ2-3 TRBD2 TRBV11-2 CASSPGGDMQYF TGTGCCAGCAGCCCCGGGGGGGATATGCAGTATTTT
NA TRBJ2-1 TRBD1 TRBV6-1 CASSEWTGGSYNEQFF TGTGCCAGCAGTGAATGGACAGGCGGGTCCTACAATGAGCAGTTCTTC
NA TRBJ2-1 NA TRBV10-3 CAISEIGVVEQFF TGTGCCATCAGTGAGATCGGGGTGGTTGAGCAGTTCTTC
few TRBJ2-1 TRBD2 TRBV18 CASSPSSGGKGNEQFF TGTGCCAGCTCACCTTCAAGCGGGGGAAAAGGCAATGAGCAGTTCTTC
NA TRBJ2-1 TRBD2 TRBV2 CASSDSGVAGKNEQFF TGTGCCAGCAGTGACTCGGGGGTAGCGGGAAAAAATGAGCAGTTCTTC
NA TRBJ1-5 NA TRBV19 CASSIDLSGTKGAQHF TGTGCCAGTAGTATAGATCTGTCAGGGACGAAGGGGGCCCAGCATTTT
NA TRBJ1-2 NA TRBV18 CASSPRTNYGYTF TGTGCCAGCTCACCGCGGACTAACTATGGCTACACCTTC
NA TRBJ2-7 NA TRBV19 CASSSSTGELSYEQYF TGTGCCAGTAGTTCATCGACCGGGGAGCTCTCCTACGAGCAGTACTTC
NA TRBJ2-2 TRBD2 TRBV6-5 CASRRLADNTGELFF TGTGCCAGCAGGAGACTAGCGGACAACACCGGGGAGCTGTTTTTT
few TRBJ2-5 NA TRBV7-6 CASSLARAIQETQYF TGTGCCAGCAGCTTAGCCAGGGCGATCCAAGAGACCCAGTACTTC
NA TRBJ2-7 NA TRBV7-2 CASSFDRRSNYEQYF TGTGCCAGCAGCTTCGATAGGCGGTCGAATTACGAGCAGTACTTC
NA TRBJ2-5 TRBD1 TRBV27 CASSLNRDRGPWYF TGTGCCAGCAGCCTTAACCGGGACAGGGGCCCTTGGTACTTC
NA TRBJ2-1 TRBD2 TRBV25-1 CASSELARGGRARDEQFF TGTGCCAGCAGTGAATTAGCTAGGGGCGGGAGGGCCCGGGATGAGCAGTTCTTC
NA TRBJ1-2 NA TRBV6-5 CASIGRVGGYTF TGTGCCAGCATAGGGAGGGTTGGTGGCTACACCTTC
NA TRBJ1-2 NA TRBV21-1 CASSIQAATGIYGYTF TGTGCCAGCAGCATACAAGCTGCGACAGGAATATATGGCTACACCTTC
NA TRBJ1-3 NA TRBV11-2 CASSLVPGFGNTIYF TGTGCCAGCAGCTTAGTGCCGGGATTTGGAAACACCATATATTTT
NA TRBJ2-7 NA TRBV10-3 CAISESGAEQYF TGTGCCATCAGTGAGTCGGGGGCCGAGCAGTACTTC
NA TRBJ2-7 TRBD2 TRBV2 CASNSLAGSDERYF TGTGCCAGCAACTCCTTAGCGGGATCGGACGAGCGGTACTTC
once TRBJ2-5 NA TRBV15 CATSRRDAETQYF TGTGCCACCAGCCGCAGGGATGCAGAGACCCAGTACTTC
NA TRBJ2-1 TRBD2 TRBV7-2 CASSLAVGLAGAASYNEQFF TGTGCCAGCAGCTTAGCGGTGGGACTAGCGGGAGCCGCGAGTTACAATGAGCAGTTCTTC
NA TRBJ1-3 NA TRBV7-8 CASRLGRSSGNTIYF TGTGCCAGCAGGCTAGGCCGATCCTCTGGAAACACCATATATTTT
NA TRBJ1-1 TRBD1 TRBV6-5 CASSYGTGVMNTEAFF TGTGCCAGCAGTTACGGGACAGGGGTCATGAACACTGAAGCTTTCTTT
NA TRBJ2-5 TRBD2 TRBV10-3 CAISRGLAGEGGETQYF TGTGCCATCAGCCGGGGACTAGCGGGAGAAGGGGGAGAGACCCAGTACTTC
NA TRBJ2-5 TRBD1 TRBV7-9 CASSLALTGTGEETQYF TGTGCCAGCAGCTTAGCTTTGACCGGGACAGGGGAAGAGACCCAGTACTTC
few TRBJ1-1 NA TRBV6-5 CASSYYHSGSEAFF TGTGCCAGCAGTTATTATCACTCGGGTTCTGAAGCTTTCTTT
NA TRBJ1-5 TRBD1 TRBV2 CASNRGIGNQPQHF TGTGCCAGCAACAGGGGGATCGGCAATCAGCCCCAGCATTTT
NA TRBJ1-1 TRBD1 TRBV18 CASSLLGTEEAFF TGTGCCAGCTCACTACTAGGGACAGAAGAAGCTTTCTTT
few TRBJ2-3 TRBD2 TRBV10-2 CAGRTSGTSDTQYF TGCGCCGGGCGGACTAGCGGGACATCAGATACGCAGTATTTT
NA TRBJ1-3 NA TRBV4-1 CASSQDLGSGNTIYF TGCGCCAGCAGCCAAGATCTCGGCTCTGGAAACACCATATATTTT
NA TRBJ2-3 TRBD1 TRBV19 CATTSRDRGTDTQYF TGTGCCACGACCAGCCGGGACAGGGGCACAGATACGCAGTATTTT
NA TRBJ1-4 NA TRBV18 CASSPGVFQAIEKLFF TGTGCCAGCTCACCGGGAGTCTTCCAGGCTATCGAAAAACTGTTTTTT
NA TRBJ1-4 NA TRBV28 CASSEVPGGEPNEKLFF TGTGCCAGCAGCGAGGTTCCCGGGGGGGAGCCCAATGAAAAACTGTTTTTT
NA TRBJ2-7 NA TRBV7-3 CASSLDQGNYEQYF TGTGCCAGCAGCTTAGATCAGGGGAACTACGAGCAGTACTTC
NA TRBJ1-1 NA TRBV6-5 CASSYSPTGFSEAFF TGTGCCAGCAGTTACTCGCCTACAGGGTTTAGTGAAGCTTTCTTT